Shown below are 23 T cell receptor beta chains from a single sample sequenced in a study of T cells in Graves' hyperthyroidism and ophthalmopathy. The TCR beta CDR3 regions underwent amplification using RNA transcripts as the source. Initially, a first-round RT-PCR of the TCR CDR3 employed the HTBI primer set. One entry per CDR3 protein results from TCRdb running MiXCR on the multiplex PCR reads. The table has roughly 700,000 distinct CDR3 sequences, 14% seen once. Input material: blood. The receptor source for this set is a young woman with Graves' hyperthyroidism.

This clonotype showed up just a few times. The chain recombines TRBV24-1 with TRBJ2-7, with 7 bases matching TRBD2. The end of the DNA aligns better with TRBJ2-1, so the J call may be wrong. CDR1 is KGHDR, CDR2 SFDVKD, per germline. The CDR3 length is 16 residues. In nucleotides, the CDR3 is TGTGCCACCAGTGACGGAGTCGGGGGGTCCACCTACGAGCAGTTCTTC. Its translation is CATSDGVGGSTYEQFF.

CDR3 residues: CASSLVPGSSYEQYF. The CDR3 nucleotides read TGCGCCAGCAGCTTGGTCCCGGGAAGTAGCTACGAGCAGTACTTC. The chain employs TRBV5-1 and TRBJ2-7; weak D call: TRBD2 (5 bases). Trimming cost V 0 bases and J 3 bases, with 13 bases left between them. There are 15 residues in the CDR3. Germline CDR1 SGHRS, CDR2 YFSETQ.

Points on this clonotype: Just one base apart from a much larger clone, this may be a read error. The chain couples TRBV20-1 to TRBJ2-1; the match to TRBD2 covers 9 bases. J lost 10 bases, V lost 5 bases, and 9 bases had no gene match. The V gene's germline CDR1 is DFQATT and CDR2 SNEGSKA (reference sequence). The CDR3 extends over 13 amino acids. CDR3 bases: TGCAGTGCTCTAGCGGGACCCTACTACGAGCAGTTCTTC. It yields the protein CSALAGPYYEQFF.

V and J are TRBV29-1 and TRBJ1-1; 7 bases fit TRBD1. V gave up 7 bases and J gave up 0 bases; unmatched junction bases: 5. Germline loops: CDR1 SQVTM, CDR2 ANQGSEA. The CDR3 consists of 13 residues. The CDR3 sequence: CSAGQVVNTEAFF. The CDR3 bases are TGCAGCGCCGGACAGGTTGTGAACACTGAAGCTTTCTTT. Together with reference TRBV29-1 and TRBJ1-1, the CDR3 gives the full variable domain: SAVISQKPSRDICQRGTSLTIQCQVDSQVTMMFWYRQQPGQSLTLIATANQGSEATYESGFVIDKFPISRPNLTFSTLTVSNMSPEDSSIYLCSAGQVVNTEAFFGQGTRLTVV.

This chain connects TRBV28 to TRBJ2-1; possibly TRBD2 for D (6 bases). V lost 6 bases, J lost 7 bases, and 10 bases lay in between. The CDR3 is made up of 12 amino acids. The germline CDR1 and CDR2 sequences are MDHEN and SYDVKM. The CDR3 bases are TGTGCCAGCAGGGTCCGGGGGAATGAGCAGTTCTTC. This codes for CASRVRGNEQFF. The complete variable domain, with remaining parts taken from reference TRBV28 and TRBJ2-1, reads DVKVTQSSRYLVKRTGEKVFLECVQDMDHENMFWYRQDPGLGLRLIYFSYDVKMKEKGDIPEGYSVSREKKERFSLILESASTNQTSMYLCASRVRGNEQFFGPGTRLTVL.

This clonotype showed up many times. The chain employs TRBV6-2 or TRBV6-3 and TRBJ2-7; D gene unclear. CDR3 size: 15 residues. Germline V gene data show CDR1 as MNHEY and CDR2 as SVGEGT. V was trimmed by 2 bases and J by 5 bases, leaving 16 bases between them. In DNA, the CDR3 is TGTGCCAGCAGTTACCATCGGACGGCTGGGAACGAGCAGTACTTC. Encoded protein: CASSYHRTAGNEQYF.

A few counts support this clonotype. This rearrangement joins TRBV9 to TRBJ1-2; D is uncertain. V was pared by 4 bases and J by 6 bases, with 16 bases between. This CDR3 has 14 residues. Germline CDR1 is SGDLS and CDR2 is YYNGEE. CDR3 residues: CASSTALVSDGYTF. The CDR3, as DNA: TGTGCCAGCAGCACCGCCCTTGTGAGCGATGGCTACACCTTC.

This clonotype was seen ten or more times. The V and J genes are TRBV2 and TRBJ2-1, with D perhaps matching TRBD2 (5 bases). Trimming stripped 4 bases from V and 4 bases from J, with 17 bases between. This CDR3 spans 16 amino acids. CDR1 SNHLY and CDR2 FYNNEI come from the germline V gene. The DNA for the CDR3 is TGTGCCAGCAGTGTTGAAGCGGACCAAATGTACAATGAGCAGTTCTTC. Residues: CASSVEADQMYNEQFF.

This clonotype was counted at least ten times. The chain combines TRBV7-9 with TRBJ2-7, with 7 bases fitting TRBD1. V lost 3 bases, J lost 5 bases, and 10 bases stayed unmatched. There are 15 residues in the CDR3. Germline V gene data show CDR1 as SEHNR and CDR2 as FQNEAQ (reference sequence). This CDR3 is CASSFETGSQNEQYF. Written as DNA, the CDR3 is TGTGCCAGCAGCTTCGAGACAGGGTCGCAAAACGAGCAGTACTTC.

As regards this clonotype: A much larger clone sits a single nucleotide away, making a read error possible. The CDR3 DNA is TGTGCCAGCAGCTTACGCGGGAGGGCCGGGTACGAGCAGTACTTC. It yields the protein CASSLRGRAGYEQYF. The chain joins TRBV11-3 to TRBJ2-7, with TRBD2 matching over 9 bases. V shed 2 bases and J 4 bases; nucleotides not matched to a gene: 6. The V gene's germline CDR1 is SGHNT and CDR2 YENEEA. There are 15 residues in the CDR3. Together with reference TRBV11-3 and TRBJ2-7, the CDR3 gives the full variable domain: EAGVVQSPRYKIIEKKQPVAFWCNPISGHNTLYWYLQNLGQGPELLIRYENEEAVDDSQLPKDRFSAERLKGVDSTLKIQPAELGDSAVYLCASSLRGRAGYEQYFGPGTRLTVT.

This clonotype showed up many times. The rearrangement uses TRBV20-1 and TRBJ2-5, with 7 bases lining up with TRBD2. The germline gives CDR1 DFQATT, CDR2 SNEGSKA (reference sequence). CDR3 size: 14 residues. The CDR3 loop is CSGRGVNYQETQYF. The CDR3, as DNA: TGCAGCGGACGGGGGGTAAATTACCAAGAGACCCAGTACTTC.

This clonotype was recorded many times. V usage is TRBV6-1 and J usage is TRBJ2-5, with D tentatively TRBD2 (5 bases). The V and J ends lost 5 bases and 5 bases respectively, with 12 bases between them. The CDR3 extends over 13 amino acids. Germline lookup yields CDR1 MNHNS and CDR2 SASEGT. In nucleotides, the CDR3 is TGTGCCAGCAGTCCCACTAGACTGGAGACCCAGTACTTC. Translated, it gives CASSPTRLETQYF.

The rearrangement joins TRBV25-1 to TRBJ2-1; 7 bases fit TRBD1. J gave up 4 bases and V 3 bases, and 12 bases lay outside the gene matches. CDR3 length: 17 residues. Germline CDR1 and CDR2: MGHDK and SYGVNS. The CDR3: CASSDRSRTGAYNEQFF. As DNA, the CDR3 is TGTGCCAGCAGTGATCGCTCTAGGACAGGAGCATACAATGAGCAGTTCTTC.

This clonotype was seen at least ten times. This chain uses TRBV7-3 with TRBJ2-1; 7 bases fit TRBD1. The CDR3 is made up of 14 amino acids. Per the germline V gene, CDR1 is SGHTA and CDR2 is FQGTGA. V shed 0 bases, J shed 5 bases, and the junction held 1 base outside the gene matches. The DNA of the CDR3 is TGTGCCAGCAGCTTAACCGGACAGGACAATGAGCAGTTCTTC. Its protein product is CASSLTGQDNEQFF.

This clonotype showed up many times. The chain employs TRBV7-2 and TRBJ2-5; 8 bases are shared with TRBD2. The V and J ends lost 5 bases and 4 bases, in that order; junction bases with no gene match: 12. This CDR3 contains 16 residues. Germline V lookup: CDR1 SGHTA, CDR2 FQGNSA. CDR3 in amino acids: CASSLTSGTRRETQYF. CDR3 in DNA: TGTGCCAGCAGCCTAACTTCCGGGACTAGGAGAGAGACCCAGTACTTC. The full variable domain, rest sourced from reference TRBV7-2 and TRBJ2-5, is GAGVSQSPSNKVTEKGKDVELRCDPISGHTALYWYRQSLGQGLEFLIYFQGNSAPDKSGLPSDRFSAERTGGSVSTLTIQRTQQEDSAVYLCASSLTSGTRRETQYFGPGTRLLVL.

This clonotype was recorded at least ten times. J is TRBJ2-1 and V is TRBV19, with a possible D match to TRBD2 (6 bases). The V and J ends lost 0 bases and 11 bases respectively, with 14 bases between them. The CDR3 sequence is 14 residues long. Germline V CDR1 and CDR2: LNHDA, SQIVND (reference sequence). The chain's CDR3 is CASSIELIAAKQFF. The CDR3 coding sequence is TGTGCCAGTAGTATAGAACTGATAGCGGCGAAGCAGTTCTTC.

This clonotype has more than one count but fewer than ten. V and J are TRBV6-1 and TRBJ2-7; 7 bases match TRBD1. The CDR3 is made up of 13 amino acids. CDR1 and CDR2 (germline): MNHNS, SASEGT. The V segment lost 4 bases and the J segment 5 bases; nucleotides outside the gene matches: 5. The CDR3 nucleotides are TGTGCCAGCAGTGTGACAGGGAGCGACGAGCAGTACTTC. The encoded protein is CASSVTGSDEQYF.

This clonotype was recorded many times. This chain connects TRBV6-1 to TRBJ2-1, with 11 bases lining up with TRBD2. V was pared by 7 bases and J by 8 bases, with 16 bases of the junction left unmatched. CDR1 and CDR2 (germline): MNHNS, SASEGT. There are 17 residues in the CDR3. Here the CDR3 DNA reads TGTGCCAGCACCATGACTAGCGGGATAAACTCTTACTATGAGCAGTTCTTC. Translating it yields CASTMTSGINSYYEQFF.

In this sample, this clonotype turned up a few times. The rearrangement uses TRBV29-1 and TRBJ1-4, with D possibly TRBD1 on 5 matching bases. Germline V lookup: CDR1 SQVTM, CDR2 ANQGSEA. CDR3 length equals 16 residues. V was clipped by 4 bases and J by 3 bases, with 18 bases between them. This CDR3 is CSVVGDRSGANEKLFF. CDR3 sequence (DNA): TGCAGCGTTGTCGGCGACAGATCGGGAGCTAATGAAAAACTGTTTTTT.

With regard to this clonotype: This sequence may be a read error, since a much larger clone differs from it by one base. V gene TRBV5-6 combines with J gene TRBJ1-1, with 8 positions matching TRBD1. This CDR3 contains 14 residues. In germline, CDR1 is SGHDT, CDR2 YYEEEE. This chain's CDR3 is CAGSYGQGNTEAFF. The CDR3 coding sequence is TGTGCCGGCAGCTACGGACAGGGTAACACTGAAGCTTTCTTT.

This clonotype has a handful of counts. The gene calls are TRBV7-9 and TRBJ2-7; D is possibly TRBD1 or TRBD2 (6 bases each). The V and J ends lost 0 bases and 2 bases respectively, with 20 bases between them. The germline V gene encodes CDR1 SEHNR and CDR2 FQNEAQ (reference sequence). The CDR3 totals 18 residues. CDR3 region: CASSLAVGGGPYTYEQYF. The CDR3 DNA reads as TGTGCCAGCAGCTTAGCAGTCGGAGGGGGGCCATATACCTACGAGCAGTACTTC.

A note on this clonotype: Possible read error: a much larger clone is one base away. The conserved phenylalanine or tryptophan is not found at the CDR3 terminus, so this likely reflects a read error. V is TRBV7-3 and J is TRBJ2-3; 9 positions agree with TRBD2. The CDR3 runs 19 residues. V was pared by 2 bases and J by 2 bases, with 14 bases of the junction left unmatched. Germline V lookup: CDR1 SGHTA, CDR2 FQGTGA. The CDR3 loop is CASSLGGAGSGRLTDTQYS. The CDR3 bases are TGTGCCAGCAGCTTAGGGGGAGCAGGTAGCGGGAGACTCACAGATACGCAGTATTCT.

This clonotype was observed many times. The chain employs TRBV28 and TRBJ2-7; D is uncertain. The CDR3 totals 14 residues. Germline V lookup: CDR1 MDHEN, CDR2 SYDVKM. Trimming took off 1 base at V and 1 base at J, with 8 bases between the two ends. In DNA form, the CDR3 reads TGTGCCAGCAGTTTATTGGGCAGATCCTACGAGCAGTACTTC. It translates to CASSLLGRSYEQYF.